This T cell receptor (beta chain) originates from a study of blood T cell repertoires in COVID-19. In the study overall: Samples taken during acute and convalescent COVID-19 were collected in the United States, Italy and Spain. Sources were T cells, B-cell-depleted T cells, or PBMCs; the material itself was cDNA or gDNA.

This CDR3 comprises 14 residues. Germline V CDR1 and CDR2: MGHRA, YSYEKL. The germline V and J ends were trimmed by 3 bases and 6 bases, with 11 bases remaining between them. In the source study's methods: Estimates of nucleated cell counts were drawn from the amplification of reference gene primers. Assay: immunoSEQ multiplex PCR; the TCRdb copy retains only in-frame clones and omits some. V, J and clone size derive from that table, while D and trimming were established from the DNA sequence. The sample has tens of thousands of clones, roughly 81% seen once. What was sequenced was peripheral blood. This receptor was obtained from a human donor in a cohort sampled during active COVID-19. The genes are TRBV4-1 and TRBJ2-2, with D possibly matching TRBD2 (5 bases). CDR3 sequence: CASSHSSVAGELFF. DNA of the CDR3: TGCGCCAGCAGCCATAGTAGCGTGGCCGGGGAGCTGTTTTTT.